Sequencing of this TCR beta chain was carried out in a study of blood T cell repertoires in COVID-19. The V end was cut by 5 bases, the J end by 8 bases, with 9 bases between. The CDR3 consists of 12 residues. Germline V gives CDR1 SGHTA, CDR2 FQGNSA. Sequenced by immunoSEQ multiplex PCR; TCRdb stores in-frame clones only, minus some. The sample carries 210,000 or so clones, 86% recorded once. This sequence was found in a woman aged 45-65 years with acute or convalescent COVID-19. V is TRBV7-2 and J is TRBJ2-2, with D unresolved. The sample taken for sequencing was peripheral blood. DNA for the CDR3: TGTGCCAGCAGCCTGGCTGTAGGGGAGCTGTTTTTT. Translated, it gives CASSLAVGELFF.